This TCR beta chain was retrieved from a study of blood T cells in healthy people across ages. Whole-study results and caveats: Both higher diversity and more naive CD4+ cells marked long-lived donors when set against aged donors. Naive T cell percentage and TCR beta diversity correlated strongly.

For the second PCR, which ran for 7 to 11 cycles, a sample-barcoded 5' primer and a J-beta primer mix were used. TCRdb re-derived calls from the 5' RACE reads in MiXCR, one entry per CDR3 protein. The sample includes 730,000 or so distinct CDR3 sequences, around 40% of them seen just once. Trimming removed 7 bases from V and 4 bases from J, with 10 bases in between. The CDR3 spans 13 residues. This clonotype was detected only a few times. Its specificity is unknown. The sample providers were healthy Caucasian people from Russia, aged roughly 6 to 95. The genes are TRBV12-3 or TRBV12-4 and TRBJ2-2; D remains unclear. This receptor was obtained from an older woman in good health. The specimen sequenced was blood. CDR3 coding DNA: TGTGCCAGCACCAAGGACCCCACCGGGGAGCTGTTTTTT. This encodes CASTKDPTGELFF.